This T cell receptor beta chain was profiled in a study of blood T cell repertoires in COVID-19. Study background: Sources were T cells, B-cell-depleted T cells, or PBMCs; the material itself was cDNA or gDNA.

Some clones are missing from TCRdb's copy, which holds only in-frame ones; the method was immunoSEQ multiplex PCR. There are approximately 89,000 clones in the sample; more than 70% occur only once, and approximately 24% lies in the top ten. Germline V lookup: CDR1 MDHEN, CDR2 SYDVKM. CDR3 size: 15 residues. The V and J ends lost 2 bases and 2 bases, in that order; junction bases with no gene match: 3. Sequenced material: peripheral blood. The clonotype comes from a man between 70 and 80 years old with acute or convalescent COVID-19. The chain has TRBV28 and TRBJ1-2; 9 bases are shared with TRBD1. The CDR3 DNA sequence: TGTGCCAGCAGTTTAGGACAGGGGCGCAACTATGGCTACACCTTC. As protein: CASSLGQGRNYGYTF.